This T cell receptor beta chain was sequenced for a study of blood T cell repertoires in COVID-19. The overall study: Sites across the United States, Italy and Spain contributed samples from acute and convalescent COVID-19.

Profiled with immunoSEQ multiplex PCR; TCRdb holds only in-frame clones, not every one. Of more than 110,000 clones listed, about four fifths are singletons. This CDR3 has 14 amino acids. V was shortened by 3 bases and J by 3 bases, with 14 bases between the two germline ends. CDR1 and CDR2 (germline): DFQATT, SNEGSKA (reference sequence). Sequenced material: PBMCs or T cells enriched from blood (not recorded which). The clonotype was recovered from a man in his forties with acute COVID-19. This chain links TRBV20-1 with TRBJ1-1; D remains unclear. The CDR3 spells CSASKAGIDTEAFF. In DNA form, the CDR3 reads TGCAGTGCTAGTAAGGCGGGTATCGACACTGAAGCTTTCTTT.